This T cell receptor beta chain was identified in a study of T-cell reconstitution after alpha-beta-depleted transplantation in children. Study conclusions and caveats: It was surviving recipient T cells and thymic progenitors that gave some patients high TCRbeta diversity at day 60. Alpha-beta T cells about two months after transplant reportedly derived from several hundred expanded graft clones.

The sample holds a few counts of this clonotype. Its target is not known. TCRbeta library preparation incorporated unique molecular identifiers. Using its own MiXCR run on the PCR reads, TCRdb lists one record per CDR3 protein. The repertoire holds roughly 340,000 distinct CDR3 sequences, with around 15% as singletons. This TCR was sampled from a male patient between 2 and 9 years old who had a stem cell transplant for acute lymphoblastic leukemia, so the T cells may come from the graft donor. Material: PBMCs, mostly from graft donor cells, obtained 360 days after TCRalphabeta/CD19-depleted stem cell transplant.

The CDR3 DNA follows: TGTGCCAGCAGTTTAGCGAGGGATGGCTACACCTTC. Protein sequence: CASSLARDGYTF. The V call is TRBV12-3 or TRBV12-4, the J call TRBJ1-2; D gene unclear. Trimming left V 0 bases short and J 6 bases short, with 5 bases between. The CDR3 covers 12 residues.